This TCR beta chain came from a study of OX40 agonist ivuxolimab in advanced cancers. In its sample, this clone was seen once. Germline CDR1 reads MRHNA; CDR2 reads SNTAGT. V lost 2 bases to trimming and J lost 3 bases; unmatched junction nucleotides: 10. The CDR3 sequence is 17 residues long. Clones were sequenced by immunoSEQ multiplex PCR, and TCRdb holds only the in-frame ones, with some missing. The sample holds 65,000 to 85,000 clones, approximately 80% seen once. The chain recombines TRBV6-4 with TRBJ1-5, with 7 bases that match TRBD1. This TCR was recovered from an adult with an advanced solid tumor such as melanoma, head and neck, liver or kidney cancer. The sequences come from CD4+ or CD8+ T cells sorted from blood, collected in a trial of the OX40 agonist ivuxolimab. The CDR3 nucleotides read TGTGCCAGCAGTGACCCCACAGGGGTTTGTTTCAATCAGCCCCAGCATTTT. Protein sequence: CASSDPTGVCFNQPQHF.